This TCR beta chain was observed in a study of shared clonotypes between healthy human individuals. Study details: Donors, aged 18 to 49, were two women and a few men. Points from the study as a whole: Researchers found naive subsets generally carried larger estimated richness than memory subsets.

Clones were sequenced by immunoSEQ multiplex PCR, and TCRdb holds only the in-frame ones, with some missing. The data contain 2 million to 3 million clones, roughly 93% of them seen just once; the ten biggest clones take up around 0.37%. A CD45RA-negative memory subset and a CD45RA+ naive subset were separated from the CD4+ cells. The germline V and J ends were trimmed by 0 bases and 0 bases, with 16 bases remaining between them. There are 18 residues in the CDR3. Germline CDR1 reads LGHNA; CDR2 reads YNFKEQ. About this clone itself: The target antigen is unknown.

The receptor was isolated from a man between 18 and 35 years old in good health. Some clones in this sample may be carry-over from other donors' samples. The sample consisted of naive CD4+ T cells from PBMCs. Subset meaning: CD45RA+ positively selected. V and J are TRBV4-2 and TRBJ2-3; TRBD2 might be the D (5 bases). The CDR3 nucleotides are TGTGCCAGCAGCCAAGATCTTCGGGGAGATACTAGCACAGATACGCAGTATTTT. Translated: CASSQDLRGDTSTDTQYF.